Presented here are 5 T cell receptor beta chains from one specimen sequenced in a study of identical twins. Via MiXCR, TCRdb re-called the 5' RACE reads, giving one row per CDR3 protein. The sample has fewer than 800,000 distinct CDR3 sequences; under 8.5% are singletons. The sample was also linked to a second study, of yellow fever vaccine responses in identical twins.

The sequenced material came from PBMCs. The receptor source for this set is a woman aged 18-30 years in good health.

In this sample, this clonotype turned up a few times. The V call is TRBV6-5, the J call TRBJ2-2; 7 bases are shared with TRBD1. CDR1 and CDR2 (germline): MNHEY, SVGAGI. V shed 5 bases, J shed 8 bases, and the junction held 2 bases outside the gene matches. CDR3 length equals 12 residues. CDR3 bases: TGTGCCAGCAGTAACAGGGGAGGGGAGCTGTTTTTT. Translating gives CASSNRGGELFF.

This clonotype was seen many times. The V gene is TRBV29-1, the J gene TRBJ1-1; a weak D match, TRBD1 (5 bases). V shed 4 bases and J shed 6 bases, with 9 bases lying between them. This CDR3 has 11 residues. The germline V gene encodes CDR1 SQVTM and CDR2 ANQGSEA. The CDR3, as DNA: TGCAGCGTTGCCGGGGGACCTGAAGCTTTCTTT. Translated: CSVAGGPEAFF. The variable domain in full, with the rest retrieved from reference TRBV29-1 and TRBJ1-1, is SAVISQKPSRDICQRGTSLTIQCQVDSQVTMMFWYRQQPGQSLTLIATANQGSEATYESGFVIDKFPISRPNLTFSTLTVSNMSPEDSSIYLCSVAGGPEAFFGQGTRLTVV.

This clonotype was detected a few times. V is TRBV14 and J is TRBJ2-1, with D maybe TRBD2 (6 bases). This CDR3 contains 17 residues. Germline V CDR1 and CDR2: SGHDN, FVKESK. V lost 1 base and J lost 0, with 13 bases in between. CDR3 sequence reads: CASSQGVSGSSYNEQFF. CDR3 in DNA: TGTGCCAGCAGCCAAGGTGTTAGCGGAAGCTCCTACAATGAGCAGTTCTTC.

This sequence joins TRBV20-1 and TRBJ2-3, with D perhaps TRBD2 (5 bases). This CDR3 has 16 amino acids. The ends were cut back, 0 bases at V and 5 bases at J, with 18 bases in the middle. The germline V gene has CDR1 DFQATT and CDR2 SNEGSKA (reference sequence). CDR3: CSARDLWEHSGDTQYF. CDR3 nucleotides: TGCAGTGCTAGAGATCTGTGGGAGCATTCGGGAGATACGCAGTATTTT.

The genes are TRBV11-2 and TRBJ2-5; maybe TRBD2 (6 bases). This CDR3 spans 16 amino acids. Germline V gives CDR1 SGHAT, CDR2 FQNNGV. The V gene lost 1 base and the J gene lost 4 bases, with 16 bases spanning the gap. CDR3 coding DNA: TGTGCCAGCAGCTTAGTTATTCGGGGGATCCGAGAGACCCAGTACTTC. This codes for CASSLVIRGIRETQYF.